This is a list of T cell receptor beta chains from one sample in a study of shared clonotypes between healthy human individuals. Only in-frame clones appear in the TCRdb table, and some are missing; sequencing was by immunoSEQ multiplex PCR. The data show hundreds of thousands of clones, approximately 96% seen once. Sequenced: naive CD8+ T cells sorted from blood. Receptors originate from a woman in her twenties or thirties in good health. Each CDR3 is given with its conserved first and last residue. A D gene is named only where the DNA matches it firmly. Expanded clones get a size class; other rows say once, few or many, or leave the size out.

clone_size	d_call	v_call	j_call	cdr3_aa	cdr3_nt
.	.	TRBV10-2	TRBJ2-7	CASSELSEQYF	TGCGCCAGCAGTGAATTGTCCGAGCAGTACTTC
.	TRBD2	TRBV19	TRBJ2-1	CASNGLALAGEQFF	TGTGCCAGTAATGGACTAGCTTTAGCGGGGGAGCAGTTCTTC
.	.	TRBV12-1	TRBJ1-6	CASRVRVSSPLHF	TGTGCCAGCAGAGTTAGGGTTTCTTCACCCCTCCACTTT
.	TRBD2	TRBV10-3	TRBJ2-3	CAISEVGTSRTSTDTQYF	TGTGCCATCAGTGAGGTCGGGACTAGCCGGACTAGCACAGATACGCAGTATTTT
.	TRBD2	TRBV4-2	TRBJ2-5	CASSQERLGTSGKETQYF	TGTGCCAGCAGCCAAGAGCGGCTCGGGACTAGCGGGAAAGAGACCCAGTACTTC
.	.	TRBV5-1	TRBJ2-7	CASSLGRLRDEQYF	TGCGCCAGCAGCCTCGGACGACTAAGGGACGAGCAGTACTTC
.	.	TRBV6-5	TRBJ2-7	CASIGNGPTYEQYF	TGTGCCAGCATTGGGAACGGACCGACCTACGAGCAGTACTTC
.	TRBD1	TRBV19	TRBJ1-2	CASSFSGTEDYGYTF	TGTGCCAGTAGTTTCTCCGGGACAGAAGACTATGGCTACACCTTC
.	.	TRBV27	TRBJ2-7	CASSSDEKGSYEQYF	TGTGCCAGCAGCTCGGATGAGAAGGGCTCCTACGAGCAGTACTTC
.	.	TRBV27	TRBJ2-1	CASSRTDYNEQFF	TGTGCCAGCAGCAGGACCGATTACAATGAGCAGTTCTTC
.	.	TRBV7-9	TRBJ1-5	CASSKGIESNQPQHF	TGTGCCAGCAGCAAAGGAATAGAGAGCAATCAGCCCCAGCATTTT
.	TRBD2	TRBV9	TRBJ2-1	CASSVGSGRNEQFF	TGTGCCAGCAGCGTAGGTAGCGGGAGAAATGAGCAGTTCTTC
.	.	TRBV14	TRBJ2-7	CASSQGRSTGREQYF	TGTGCCAGCAGCCAGGGACGTTCAACCGGACGCGAGCAGTACTTC
.	.	TRBV27	TRBJ2-7	CASKSVHEQYF	TGTGCCAGCAAGAGTGTCCACGAGCAGTACTTC
.	.	TRBV19	TRBJ2-2	CASSVGGLASGELFF	TGTGCCAGTAGTGTTGGGGGATTGGCCTCCGGGGAGCTGTTTTTT
.	.	TRBV5-4	TRBJ1-1	CASSFFGGWNTEAFF	TGTGCCAGCAGCTTTTTCGGGGGGTGGAACACTGAAGCTTTCTTT
.	TRBD2	TRBV28	TRBJ2-2	CASKEGLVPGELFF	TGTGCCAGCAAAGAAGGACTAGTTCCCGGGGAGCTGTTTTTT
.	.	TRBV10-1	TRBJ2-5	CASSARGEETQYF	TGCGCCAGCAGCGCCAGAGGGGAAGAGACCCAGTACTTC
.	TRBD1	TRBV29-1	TRBJ2-7	CSVDRDRVSLTYEQYF	TGCAGCGTTGATAGGGACAGGGTTTCCCTTACCTACGAGCAGTACTTC
once	.	TRBV27	TRBJ2-7	CASSYGTGFEQYF	TGTGCCAGCAGCTACGGAACAGGGTTCGAGCAGTACTTC
.	.	TRBV6-6	TRBJ2-7	CASSWETSYEQYF	TGTGCCAGCAGTTGGGAAACCTCCTACGAGCAGTACTTC
.	TRBD2	TRBV27	TRBJ2-7	CASSFILAGGPNEQYF	TGTGCCAGCAGTTTTATCCTAGCGGGAGGGCCTAACGAGCAGTACTTC
.	TRBD1	TRBV19	TRBJ2-7	CASSSIPGQHPYEQYF	TGTGCCAGTAGCTCCATTCCGGGACAGCACCCCTACGAGCAGTACTTC
.	TRBD2	TRBV10-2	TRBJ2-7	CASSERSGRAYEQYF	TGCGCCAGCAGTGAGCGCAGCGGGAGGGCCTACGAGCAGTACTTC
.	.	TRBV9	TRBJ2-7	CASSPWGPTYEQYF	TGTGCCAGCAGCCCCTGGGGACCGACCTACGAGCAGTACTTC
.	.	TRBV13	TRBJ2-7	CASSSRGWRAYEQYF	TGTGCCAGCAGCTCCAGGGGTTGGCGGGCCTACGAGCAGTACTTC
.	TRBD1	TRBV13	TRBJ2-7	CASNVGQGLSEQYF	TGTGCCAGCAATGTTGGACAGGGGTTATCCGAGCAGTACTTC
.	.	TRBV7-9	TRBJ1-5	CASSLTDGGYSNQPQHF	TGTGCCAGCAGCCTCACCGACGGGGGATATAGCAATCAGCCCCAGCATTTT
.	.	TRBV28	TRBJ2-1	CASSFRKNNEQFF	TGTGCCAGCAGTTTCCGGAAGAACAATGAGCAGTTCTTC
.	.	TRBV6-6	TRBJ1-3	CASSYSIWGQGNTIYF	TGTGCCAGCAGTTACTCGATATGGGGGCAAGGAAACACCATATATTTT
.	.	TRBV5-5	TRBJ2-5	CASSLVPAGRQETQYF	TGTGCCAGCAGCTTGGTGCCGGCCGGGCGCCAAGAGACCCAGTACTTC
.	.	TRBV30	TRBJ2-7	CAWSPQGSHEQYF	TGTGCCTGGAGTCCCCAGGGCAGCCACGAGCAGTACTTC
.	TRBD2	TRBV5-1	TRBJ2-3	CASSLVTSGRSTDTQYF	TGCGCCAGCAGCTTGGTCACTAGCGGGAGGAGCACAGATACGCAGTATTTT
.	TRBD2	TRBV29-1	TRBJ2-7	CSVLLAGVTYEQYF	TGCAGCGTTTTACTAGCGGGAGTTACCTACGAGCAGTACTTC
.	TRBD2	TRBV27	TRBJ2-3	CASSGGTSAPGTQYF	TGTGCCAGCAGTGGAGGGACTAGCGCCCCAGGAACGCAGTATTTT
.	.	TRBV30	TRBJ2-7	CAWSRATGDEQYF	TGTGCCTGGAGTAGGGCTACGGGGGACGAGCAGTACTTC
.	TRBD2	TRBV2	TRBJ2-5	CASTTRLAGDETQYF	TGTGCCAGCACAACTCGGCTAGCGGGAGACGAGACCCAGTACTTC